A selection of T cell receptor beta chains follows, all from one sample in a study of Ad26.COV2.S vaccination and SARS-CoV-2 variants. TCRdb keeps only in-frame clones here, not all; method: immunoSEQ multiplex PCR. This table holds over 400,000 clones, 90% found once. The sample consisted of peripheral blood, taken in a trial of Ad26.COV2.S vaccine versus placebo. Receptors were obtained from a person aged 18-65 years who received the Ad26.COV2.S COVID-19 vaccine or a placebo. Each CDR3 is given with its conserved first and last residue. D genes are given only for firm matches. Some rows mark clone size as missing; the rest say once, few, many or name a class of expanded clone.

>TRBJ2-7|once|TRBV11-2|TRBD2
CASSLRLAGTYEQYF
TGTGCCAGCAGCTTAAGACTAGCGGGCACCTACGAGCAGTACTTC
>TRBJ1-3|.|TRBV6-5|.
CASSYSIPFSGNTIYF
TGTGCCAGCAGTTACTCGATACCTTTCTCTGGAAACACCATATATTTT
>TRBJ2-7|.|TRBV5-6|TRBD2
CASSLGTSVLFSYEQYF
TGTGCCAGCAGCTTGGGGACTAGCGTACTCTTCTCCTACGAGCAGTACTTC
>TRBJ2-1|.|TRBV29-1|TRBD2
CSVEDRSGGYNEQFF
TGCAGCGTTGAAGATCGAAGCGGGGGTTACAATGAGCAGTTCTTC
>TRBJ1-5|.|TRBV28|.
CASSLVGISNQPQHF
TGTGCCAGCAGTTTGGTCGGAATCAGCAATCAGCCCCAGCATTTT
>TRBJ2-3|.|TRBV11-3|TRBD2
CASSLRLAGGSDTQYF
TGTGCCAGCAGCCTGAGACTAGCGGGAGGTTCAGATACGCAGTATTTT
>TRBJ2-7|.|TRBV4-1|.
CASSQEGQVFYEQYF
TGCGCCAGCAGCCAAGAGGGGCAGGTTTTCTACGAGCAGTACTTC
>TRBJ2-3|.|TRBV18|.
CASSPIQSDTQYF
TGTGCCAGCTCACCGATTCAAAGCGATACGCAGTATTTT
>TRBJ2-1|once|TRBV2|.
CASKGDDNEQFF
TGTGCCAGCAAGGGGGATGACAATGAGCAGTTCTTC
>TRBJ2-5|.|TRBV11-1|.
CASSPGHGEETQYF
TGTGCCAGCAGCCCCGGCCATGGGGAGGAGACCCAGTACTTC
>TRBJ2-3|.|TRBV28|TRBD1
CASSTTGADTQYF
TGTGCCAGCAGTACAACAGGGGCAGATACGCAGTATTTT
>TRBJ2-7|.|TRBV28|.
CASGGPRGIEQYF
TGTGCCAGCGGGGGACCCCGCGGGATCGAGCAGTACTTC
>TRBJ1-1|.|TRBV27|.
CASSISPYTEAFF
TGTGCCAGCAGTATCTCACCCTACACTGAAGCTTTCTTT
>TRBJ2-1|.|TRBV27|.
CASSLSWVYEQFF
TGTGCCAGCAGTTTAAGTTGGGTGTATGAGCAGTTCTTC
>TRBJ2-7|.|TRBV2|.
CASRQRYSGTRGYEQYF
TGTGCCAGCAGGCAACGTTATTCCGGGACAAGGGGATACGAGCAGTACTTC
>TRBJ1-5|.|TRBV10-3|.
CAISAGGDGQPQHF
TGTGCCATCAGTGCGGGTGGGGATGGTCAGCCCCAGCATTTT
>TRBJ2-1|.|TRBV12-5|TRBD2
CASGPGTSGILGEQFF
TGTGCTAGTGGTCCCGGGACTAGCGGGATTTTAGGTGAGCAGTTCTTC
>TRBJ2-3|.|TRBV7-9|TRBD2
CASSLDSGFGTDTQYF
TGTGCCAGCAGCTTAGATAGCGGGTTTGGCACAGATACGCAGTATTTT
>TRBJ2-7|few|TRBV7-9|TRBD1
CASSPGTGDHEQYF
TGTGCCAGCAGCCCCGGGACAGGGGACCACGAGCAGTACTTC
>TRBJ1-2|.|TRBV6-6|.
CASSYGEDYGYTF
TGTGCCAGCAGTTACGGGGAGGACTATGGCTACACCTTC
>TRBJ2-1|.|TRBV7-2|.
CASSLERGLNNEQFF
TGTGCCAGCAGCTTAGAGAGAGGGCTAAACAATGAGCAGTTCTTC
>TRBJ1-5|.|TRBV28|.
CASTPPNLGQFQPQHF
TGTGCCAGCACCCCTCCCAATCTGGGTCAGTTCCAGCCCCAGCATTTT
>TRBJ2-3|.|TRBV11-2|TRBD2
CASSKKGLAGDSTDTQYF
TGTGCCAGCAGCAAAAAGGGACTAGCGGGGGATAGCACAGATACGCAGTATTTT
>TRBJ2-2|once|TRBV5-1|.
CASSSGSPGELFF
TGCGCCAGCAGCTCAGGATCCCCCGGGGAGCTGTTTTTT
>TRBJ2-1|.|TRBV7-2|.
CASSGRATSPNEQFF
TGTGCCAGCAGCGGTCGAGCAACTAGCCCCAATGAGCAGTTCTTC
>TRBJ1-2|.|TRBV12-5|.
CASGNRRCF
TGTGCTAGTGGTAATAGACGGTGCTTC
>TRBJ2-5|.|TRBV19|.
CASSIADGETQYF
TGTGCCAGTAGTATAGCAGACGGGGAGACCCAGTACTTC
>TRBJ1-1|.|TRBV4-3|.
CASSPSTEMNTEAFF
TGCGCCAGCAGCCCCTCGACAGAAATGAACACTGAAGCTTTCTTT
>TRBJ1-1|.|TRBV28|.
CASSLDGMNTEAFF
TGTGCCAGCAGTTTGGATGGCATGAACACTGAAGCTTTCTTT
>TRBJ2-1|once|TRBV27|.
CASSLGPNNEQFF
TGTGCCAGCAGTTTAGGGCCCAACAATGAGCAGTTCTTC
>TRBJ2-3|.|TRBV28|.
CASSTTGRGTQYF
TGTGCCAGCAGCACGACAGGCCGGGGTACGCAGTATTTT
>TRBJ2-7|.|TRBV19|.
CASSTSPSYEQYF
TGTGCCAGTAGTACCTCACCCTCCTACGAGCAGTACTTC
>TRBJ2-1|.|TRBV19|TRBD2
CASSDGLAGVNEQFF
TGTGCCAGTAGCGATGGACTAGCGGGAGTAAATGAGCAGTTCTTC
>TRBJ2-3|.|TRBV7-9|TRBD2
CASSPGTSGSRSTDTQYF
TGTGCCAGCAGCCCCGGGACTAGCGGGAGTAGGAGCACAGATACGCAGTATTTT
>TRBJ2-7|.|TRBV3-1/TRBV3-2|TRBD1
CASSQGQKSYEQYF
TGTGCCAGCAGCCAGGGACAGAAATCCTACGAGCAGTACTTC
>TRBJ2-7|.|TRBV28|.
CASNLDPTYEQYF
TGTGCCAGCAATCTAGACCCCACCTACGAGCAGTACTTC
>TRBJ2-5|.|TRBV4-3|.
CASSQDSGQETQYF
TGCGCCAGCAGCCAAGACTCGGGACAAGAGACCCAGTACTTC
>TRBJ1-2|.|TRBV28|.
CASRLPLGSANYGYTF
TGTGCCAGCAGACTCCCTCTGGGTTCAGCTAACTATGGCTACACCTTC
>TRBJ2-7|.|TRBV7-2|.
CASSLAGEAYIYEQYF
TGTGCCAGCAGCTTAGCGGGGGAGGCTTACATCTACGAGCAGTACTTC
>TRBJ2-1|.|TRBV19|TRBD2
CASSIGAGVGNEQFF
TGTGCCAGTAGTATTGGAGCGGGAGTGGGTAATGAGCAGTTCTTC
>TRBJ2-1|once|TRBV5-1|.
CASSYSGPRGDEQFF
TGCGCCAGCAGCTACTCGGGACCGAGAGGGGATGAGCAGTTCTTC